This T cell receptor beta chain was captured in a study of Tregs in tolerant kidney transplant recipients. Whole-study findings and limits: Changing PCR primers prevented nucleotide comparison between some patients' samples.

On this clone: The antigen remains undetermined.

The method was immunoSEQ multiplex PCR; TCRdb's version includes in-frame clones alone and lacks a portion of them. This table has some 74,000 clones, more than 85% appearing once. The CDR3 length is 16 residues. The germline CDR1 and CDR2 sequences are MNHEY and SVGAGI. V lost 2 bases and J 7 bases, leaving 18 bases between the germline ends. This specimen consisted of Tregs from blood, obtained before the transplant. This chain links TRBV6-5 with TRBJ1-5; weak D call: TRBD1 (6 bases). The origin of this receptor is a human donor who received a combined kidney and bone marrow transplant. CDR3 nucleotides: TGTGCCAGCAGTTACCCTACGGCCAGGGGCGAACAGCCCCAGCATTTT. It codes for CASSYPTARGEQPQHF.